Listed below are T cell receptor beta chains from one sample, sequenced in a study of cytomegalovirus exposure and HLA in healthy donors. Profiled with immunoSEQ multiplex PCR; TCRdb holds only in-frame clones, not every one. The repertoire holds under 200,000 clones, with 75% to 90% as singletons. Sequencing was performed on PBMCs. The origin of the receptors is a woman aged 30 to 39 in good health and CMV-seronegative. Both conserved end residues are part of each CDR3. Fields, in order: J gene, V gene, clone size, D gene, CDR3 DNA, CDR3 protein. D genes are given only for firm matches. Size tells how often a clone was seen (once, few, many) or the class of an expanded clone, and some rows leave it out.

j_gene: TRBJ2-7
v_gene: TRBV11-2
abundance: NA
d_gene: TRBD2
CDR3nt: TGTGCCAGCAGCAAACGGGAGGTCGAGCTCGAGCAGTACTTC
CDR3aa: CASSKREVELEQYF

j_gene: TRBJ1-3
v_gene: TRBV5-4
abundance: once
d_gene: TRBD1
CDR3nt: TGTGCCAGCAGCTTGACGGGGACAGCTGGAAACACCATATATTTT
CDR3aa: CASSLTGTAGNTIYF

j_gene: TRBJ2-1
v_gene: TRBV6-6
abundance: NA
d_gene: TRBD2
CDR3nt: TGTGCCAGCAGGACTAGCGGGGGGAGACGGGATGAGCAGTTCTTC
CDR3aa: CASRTSGGRRDEQFF

j_gene: TRBJ2-3
v_gene: TRBV30
abundance: NA
d_gene: TRBD1
CDR3nt: TGTGCCTGGGTGAGCCTCGGGACAGGGAGTGGAGATACGCAGTATTTT
CDR3aa: CAWVSLGTGSGDTQYF

j_gene: TRBJ2-7
v_gene: TRBV6-1
abundance: few
d_gene: NA
CDR3nt: TGTGCCAGCAGTGAAAGGGAGCCTCCCCCACGGGGGTACTTC
CDR3aa: CASSEREPPPRGYF

j_gene: TRBJ1-1
v_gene: TRBV18
abundance: NA
d_gene: NA
CDR3nt: TGTGCCAGTAAACTCATGAACACTGAAGCTTTCTTT
CDR3aa: CASKLMNTEAFF

j_gene: TRBJ2-3
v_gene: TRBV11-3
abundance: once
d_gene: TRBD2
CDR3nt: TGTGCCAGCAGCCCGGGGACTAGCGGGAGAACAGATACGCAGTATTTT
CDR3aa: CASSPGTSGRTDTQYF

j_gene: TRBJ2-2
v_gene: TRBV6-6
abundance: once
d_gene: TRBD2
CDR3nt: TGTGCCACCTCGGGGCTAGCGGCAACCGGGGAGCTGTTTTTT
CDR3aa: CATSGLAATGELFF

j_gene: TRBJ2-2
v_gene: TRBV5-1
abundance: NA
d_gene: TRBD2
CDR3nt: TGCGCCAGCAGCTGGGCGGGGGGATCAGATCCCGGGGAGCTGTTTTTT
CDR3aa: CASSWAGGSDPGELFF

j_gene: TRBJ1-1
v_gene: TRBV27
abundance: NA
d_gene: TRBD1
CDR3nt: TGTGCCAGCAGTTTAACACAGGGGGCGAGAAGTACTGAAGCTTTCTTT
CDR3aa: CASSLTQGARSTEAFF

j_gene: TRBJ2-5
v_gene: TRBV5-1
abundance: NA
d_gene: TRBD1
CDR3nt: TGCGCCAGCAGCTTCGGGACAGCCGAACCGGGGGAGACCCAGTACTTC
CDR3aa: CASSFGTAEPGETQYF

j_gene: TRBJ2-1
v_gene: TRBV28
abundance: NA
d_gene: TRBD1
CDR3nt: TGTGCCAGCAGTTTATCGGGACAGCGGTCCAATGAGCAGTTCTTC
CDR3aa: CASSLSGQRSNEQFF

j_gene: TRBJ2-5
v_gene: TRBV6-1
abundance: NA
d_gene: NA
CDR3nt: TGTGCCAGCAACTCTGACCGGGGGTTGGGGACCCAGTACTTC
CDR3aa: CASNSDRGLGTQYF

j_gene: TRBJ2-3
v_gene: TRBV9
abundance: NA
d_gene: TRBD2
CDR3nt: TGTGCCAGCAGCGTAGCCACTAGCGGGGGGGGAACAGATACGCAGTATTTT
CDR3aa: CASSVATSGGGTDTQYF

j_gene: TRBJ2-1
v_gene: TRBV10-1
abundance: NA
d_gene: NA
CDR3nt: TGCGCCAGCAGTGATGGGCAGACCTACAATGAGCAGTTCTTC
CDR3aa: CASSDGQTYNEQFF

j_gene: TRBJ2-1
v_gene: TRBV29-1
abundance: NA
d_gene: TRBD1
CDR3nt: TGCAGCGTTGATGGCTCCGGGACAGGGGCTGAGCAGTTCTTC
CDR3aa: CSVDGSGTGAEQFF

j_gene: TRBJ2-6
v_gene: TRBV11-1
abundance: NA
d_gene: TRBD1
CDR3nt: TGTGCCAGCAGCGCCGGGACAGGGGTAGTGCCTGGGGCCAACGTCCTGACTTTC
CDR3aa: CASSAGTGVVPGANVLTF